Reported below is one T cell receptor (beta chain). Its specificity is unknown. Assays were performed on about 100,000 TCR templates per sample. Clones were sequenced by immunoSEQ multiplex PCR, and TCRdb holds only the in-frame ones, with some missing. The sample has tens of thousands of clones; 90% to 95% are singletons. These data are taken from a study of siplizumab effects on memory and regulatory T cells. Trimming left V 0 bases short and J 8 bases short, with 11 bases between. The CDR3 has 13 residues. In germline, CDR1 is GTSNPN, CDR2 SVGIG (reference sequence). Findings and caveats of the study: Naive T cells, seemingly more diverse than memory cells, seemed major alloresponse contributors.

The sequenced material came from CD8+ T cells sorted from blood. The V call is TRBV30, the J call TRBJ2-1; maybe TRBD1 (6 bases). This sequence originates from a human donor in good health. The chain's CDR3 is CAWSVGGWDEQFF. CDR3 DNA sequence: TGTGCCTGGAGTGTAGGGGGTTGGGATGAGCAGTTCTTC. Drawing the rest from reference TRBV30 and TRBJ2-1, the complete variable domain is SQTIHQWPATLVQPVGSPLSLECTVEGTSNPNLYWYRQAAGRGLQLLFYSVGIGQISSEVPQNLSASRPQDRQFILSSKKLLLSDSGFYLCAWSVGGWDEQFFGPGTRLTVL.